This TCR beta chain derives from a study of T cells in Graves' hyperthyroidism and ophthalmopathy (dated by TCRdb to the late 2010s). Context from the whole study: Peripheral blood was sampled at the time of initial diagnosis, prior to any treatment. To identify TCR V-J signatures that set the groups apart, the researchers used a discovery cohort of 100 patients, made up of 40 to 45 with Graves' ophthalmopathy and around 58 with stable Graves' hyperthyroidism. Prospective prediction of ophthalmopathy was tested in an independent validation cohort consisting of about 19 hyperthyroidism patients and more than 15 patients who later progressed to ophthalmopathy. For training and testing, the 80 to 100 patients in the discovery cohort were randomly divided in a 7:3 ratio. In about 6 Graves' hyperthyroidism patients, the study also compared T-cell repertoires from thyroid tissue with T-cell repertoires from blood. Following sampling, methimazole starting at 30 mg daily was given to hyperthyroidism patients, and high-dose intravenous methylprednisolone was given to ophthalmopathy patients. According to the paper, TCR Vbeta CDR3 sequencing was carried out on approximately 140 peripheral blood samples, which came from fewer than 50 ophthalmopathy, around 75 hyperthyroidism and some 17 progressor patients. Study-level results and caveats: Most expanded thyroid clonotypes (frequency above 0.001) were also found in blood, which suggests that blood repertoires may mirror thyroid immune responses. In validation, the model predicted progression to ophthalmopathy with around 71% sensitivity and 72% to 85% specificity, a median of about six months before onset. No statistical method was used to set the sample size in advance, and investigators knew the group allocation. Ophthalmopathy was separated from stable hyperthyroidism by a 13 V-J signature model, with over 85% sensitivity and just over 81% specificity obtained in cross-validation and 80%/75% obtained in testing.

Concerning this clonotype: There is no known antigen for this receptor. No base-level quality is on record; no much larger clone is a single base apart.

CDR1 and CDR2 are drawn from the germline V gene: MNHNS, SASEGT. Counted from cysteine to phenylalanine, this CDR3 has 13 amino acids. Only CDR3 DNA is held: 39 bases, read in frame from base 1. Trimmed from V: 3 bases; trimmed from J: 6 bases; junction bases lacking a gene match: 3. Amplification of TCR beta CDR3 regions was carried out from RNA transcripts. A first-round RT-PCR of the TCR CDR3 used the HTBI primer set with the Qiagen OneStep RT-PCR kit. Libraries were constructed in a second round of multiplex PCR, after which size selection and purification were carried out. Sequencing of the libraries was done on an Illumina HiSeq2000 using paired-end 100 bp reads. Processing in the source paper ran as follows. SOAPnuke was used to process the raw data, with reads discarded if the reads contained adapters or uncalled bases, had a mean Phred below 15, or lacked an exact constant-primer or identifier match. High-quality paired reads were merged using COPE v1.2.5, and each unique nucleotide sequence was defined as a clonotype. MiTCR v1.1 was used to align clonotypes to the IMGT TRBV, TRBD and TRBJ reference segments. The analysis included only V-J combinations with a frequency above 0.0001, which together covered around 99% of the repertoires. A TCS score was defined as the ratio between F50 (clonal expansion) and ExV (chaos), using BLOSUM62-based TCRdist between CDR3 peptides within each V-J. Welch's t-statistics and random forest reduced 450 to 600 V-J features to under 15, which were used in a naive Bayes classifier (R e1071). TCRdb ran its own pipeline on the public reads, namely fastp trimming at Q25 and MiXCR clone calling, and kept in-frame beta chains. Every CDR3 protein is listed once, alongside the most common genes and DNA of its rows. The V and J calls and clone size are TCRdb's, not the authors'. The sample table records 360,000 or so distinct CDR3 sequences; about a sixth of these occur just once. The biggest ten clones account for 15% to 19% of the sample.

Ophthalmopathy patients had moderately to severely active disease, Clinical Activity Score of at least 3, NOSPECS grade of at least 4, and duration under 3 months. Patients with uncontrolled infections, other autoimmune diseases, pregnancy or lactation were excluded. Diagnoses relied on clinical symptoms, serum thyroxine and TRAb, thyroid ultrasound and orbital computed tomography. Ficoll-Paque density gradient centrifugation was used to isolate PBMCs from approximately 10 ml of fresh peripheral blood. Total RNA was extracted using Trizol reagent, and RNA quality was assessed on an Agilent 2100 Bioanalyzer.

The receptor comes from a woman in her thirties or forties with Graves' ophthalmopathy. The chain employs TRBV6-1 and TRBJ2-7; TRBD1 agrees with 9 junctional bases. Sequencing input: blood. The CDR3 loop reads CASSDGTGTEQYF. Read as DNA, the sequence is TGTGCCAGCAGTGATGGGACAGGGACCGAGCAGTACTTC.